Presented here are 8 T cell receptor beta chains from one specimen sequenced in a study of immune reconstitution after stem cell transplant in scleroderma (dated by TCRdb to about 2017). Library preparation was by RT-PCR. The run used an Illumina MiSeq. The public reads were reprocessed in TCRdb via fastp at Q25 and MiXCR, keeping in-frame beta chains. Each record represents a unique CDR3 protein, reported with the most common genes and DNA among its rows. For this sample the table gives fewer than 3,000 distinct CDR3 sequences, of which under 14% were detected only once. The top ten clonotypes cover about a quarter of the sample. This material was obtained before or after autologous hematopoietic stem cell transplantation (not recorded which). These receptors all stem from a female donor with systemic sclerosis.

This clonotype is large by share. The chain uses TRBV12-3 or TRBV12-4 and TRBJ1-6; D remains unclear. V shed 7 bases and J shed 6 bases, with 13 bases lying between them. The CDR3 runs 14 residues. The CDR3 is CASNVGHSNSPLHF. The CDR3, as DNA: TGTGCCAGCAACGTCGGCCACTCTAATTCACCCCTCCACTTT.

In its sample, this clonotype was seen once. This may stem from a read error, because a much larger clone lies one nucleotide away. The chain carries TRBV2 and TRBJ2-7; D possibly uses TRBD1 or TRBD2 (5 bases each). The CDR3 length is 13 residues. Germline-derived CDR1 and CDR2 are SNHLY and FYNNEI. This CDR3 reads CAGSRDGSYEQYF. CDR3 DNA sequence: TGTGCCGGCAGTCGGGACGGGTCATACGAGCAGTACTTC.

This clonotype rates as medium-sized (0.01 to 0.1%). V and J are TRBV20-1 and TRBJ2-1; D is undetermined. The germline V gene has CDR1 DFQATT and CDR2 SNEGSKA (reference sequence). The CDR3 loop spans 13 amino acids. The V gene lost 6 bases and the J gene lost 5 bases, with 14 bases spanning the gap. The CDR3 DNA reads TGCAGTGCAATGCCGACCCCAGACAATGAGCAGTTCTTC. Translated, it gives CSAMPTPDNEQFF.

In its sample, this clonotype is medium-sized. The chain uses TRBV10-3 and TRBJ1-1; D is unclear. Trimming shortened V by 3 bases and J by 1 base, and 9 bases separated the two germline ends. CDR3 length equals 14 residues. Germline CDR1 ENHRY, CDR2 SYGVKD. The CDR3 here is CAISDRGSNTEAFF. CDR3 sequence (DNA): TGTGCCATCAGTGATCGCGGGTCGAACACTGAAGCTTTCTTT.

The rearrangement links TRBV7-3 to TRBJ2-5; TRBD1 agrees at 10 bases. V dropped 5 bases and J dropped 5; count of bases not matched to a gene: 5. The CDR3 is 14 amino acids. CDR1 and CDR2 (germline): SGHTA, FQGTGA. The CDR3 is CASSPQGQGETQYF. CDR3 in DNA: TGTGCCAGCAGCCCGCAGGGACAGGGGGAGACCCAGTACTTC.

Points on this clonotype: A junction end diverges from the germline sequence, so it may reflect a read error. The rearrangement uses TRBV6-6 and TRBJ1-2; TRBD1 aligns across 9 bases. Germline CDR1 MNHNY, CDR2 SVGAGI (reference sequence). The CDR3 consists of 15 residues. CDR3 region: CASSYPRDRANGYTF. DNA for the CDR3: TGTGCCAGTAGTTACCCCCGGGACAGGGCCAATGGCTACACCTTC.

Details on this clonotype: A much larger clone sits a single nucleotide away, making a read error possible. This rearrangement joins TRBV2 to TRBJ2-1; 7 bases map to TRBD1. The V gene's germline CDR1 is SNHLY and CDR2 FYNNEI. V trimming: 4 bases; J trimming: 9 bases; junction bases outside the gene matches: 9. The CDR3 contains 14 residues. The DNA for the CDR3 is TGTGCCAGCAGTGGGGGGACAGAAAACATTGAGCAGTTCTTC. Protein: CASSGGTENIEQFF.

This sequence joins TRBV20-1 and TRBJ1-2, with D perhaps matching TRBD1 (6 bases). This CDR3 is 12 amino acids long. Trimming took off 7 bases at V and 4 bases at J, with 13 bases between the two ends. Germline V gives CDR1 DFQATT, CDR2 SNEGSKA (reference sequence). CDR3 DNA: TGCAGTGTGGCAGGGGAGGCCTATGGCTACACCTTC. This codes for CSVAGEAYGYTF.